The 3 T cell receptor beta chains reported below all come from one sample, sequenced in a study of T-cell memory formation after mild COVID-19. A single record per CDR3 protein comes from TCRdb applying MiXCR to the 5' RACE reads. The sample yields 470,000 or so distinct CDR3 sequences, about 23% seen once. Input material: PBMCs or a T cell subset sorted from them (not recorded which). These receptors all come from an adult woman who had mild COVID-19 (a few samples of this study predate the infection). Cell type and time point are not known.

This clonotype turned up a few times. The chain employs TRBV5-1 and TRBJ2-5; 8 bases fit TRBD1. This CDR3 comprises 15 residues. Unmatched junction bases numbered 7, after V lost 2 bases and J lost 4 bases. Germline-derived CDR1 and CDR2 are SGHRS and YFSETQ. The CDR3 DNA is TGCGCCAGCAGCTTTACAGGGGGGAGTAGAGAGACCCAGTACTTC. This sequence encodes CASSFTGGSRETQYF.

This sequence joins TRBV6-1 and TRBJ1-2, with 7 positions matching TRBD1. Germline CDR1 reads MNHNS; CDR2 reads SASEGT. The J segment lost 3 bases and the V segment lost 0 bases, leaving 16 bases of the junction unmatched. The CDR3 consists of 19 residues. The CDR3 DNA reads TGTGCCAGCAGTGAAGCGGTTCGATTCCAGGGGGTCGTCGACTATGGCTACACCTTC. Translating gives CASSEAVRFQGVVDYGYTF.

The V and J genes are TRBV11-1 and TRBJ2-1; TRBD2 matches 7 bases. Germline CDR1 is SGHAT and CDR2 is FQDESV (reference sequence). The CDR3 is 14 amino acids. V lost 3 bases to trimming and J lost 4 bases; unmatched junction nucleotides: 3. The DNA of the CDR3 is TGTGCCAGCAGCTTCGCGGGAGCTTACAATGAGCAGTTCTTC. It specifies CASSFAGAYNEQFF.